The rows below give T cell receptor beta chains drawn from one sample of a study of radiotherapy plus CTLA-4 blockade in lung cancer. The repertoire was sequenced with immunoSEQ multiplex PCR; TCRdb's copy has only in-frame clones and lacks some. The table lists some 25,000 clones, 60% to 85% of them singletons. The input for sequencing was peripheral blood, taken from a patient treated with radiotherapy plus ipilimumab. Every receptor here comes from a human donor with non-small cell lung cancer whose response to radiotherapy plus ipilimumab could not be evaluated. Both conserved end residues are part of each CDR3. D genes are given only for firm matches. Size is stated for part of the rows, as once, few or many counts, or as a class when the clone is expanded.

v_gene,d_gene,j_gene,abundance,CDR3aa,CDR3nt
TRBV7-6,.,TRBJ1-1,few,CASSLGLGGSRAFF,TGTGCCAGCAGCTTAGGTCTGGGAGGGTCGAGAGCTTTCTTT
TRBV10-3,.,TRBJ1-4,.,CAISEIQGREKLFF,TGTGCCATCAGTGAGATACAGGGCAGGGAAAAACTGTTTTTT
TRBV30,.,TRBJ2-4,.,CAWGGPGLAKNIQYF,TGTGCCTGGGGGGGCCCGGGGCTAGCCAAAAACATTCAGTACTTC
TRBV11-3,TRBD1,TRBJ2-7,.,CASSPGQANYEQYF,TGTGCCAGCAGCCCCGGACAGGCTAACTACGAGCAGTACTTC
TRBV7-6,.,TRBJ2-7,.,CASSLASTGDSYEQYF,TGTGCCAGCAGCTTAGCGAGCACAGGCGACTCCTACGAGCAGTACTTC
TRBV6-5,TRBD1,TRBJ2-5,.,CASSHRDRRQETQYF,TGTGCCAGCAGCCACCGGGACAGACGCCAAGAGACCCAGTACTTC
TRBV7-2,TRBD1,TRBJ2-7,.,CASKDRGPYEQYF,TGTGCCAGCAAAGACAGGGGGCCCTACGAGCAGTACTTC
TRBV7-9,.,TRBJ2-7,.,CASSKSGFGDEQYF,TGTGCCAGCAGCAAAAGCGGGTTCGGGGACGAGCAGTACTTC
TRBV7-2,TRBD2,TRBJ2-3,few,CASSRLAGDTQYF,TGTGCCAGCAGTAGACTAGCGGGAGATACGCAGTATTTT
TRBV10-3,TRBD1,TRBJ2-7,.,CAISESGTGGAGEQYF,TGTGCCATCAGTGAGTCTGGGACAGGGGGAGCGGGGGAGCAGTACTTC
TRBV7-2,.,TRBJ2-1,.,CASSLAAWYNEQFF,TGTGCCAGCAGCTTAGCAGCATGGTACAATGAGCAGTTCTTC
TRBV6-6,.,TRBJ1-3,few,CATRQTGSGNTIYF,TGTGCCACCAGACAGACAGGCTCTGGAAACACCATATATTTT
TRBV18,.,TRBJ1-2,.,CASSRLQQGDGYTF,TGTGCCAGCTCACGATTACAACAAGGGGATGGCTACACCTTC
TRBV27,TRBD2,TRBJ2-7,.,CASSTLGTTTIYEQYF,TGTGCCAGCAGCACCCTCGGGACTACCACGATCTACGAGCAGTACTTC
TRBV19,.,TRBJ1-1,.,CATQLREGRANEAFF,TGTGCCACCCAACTACGGGAAGGTAGGGCCAATGAAGCTTTCTTT
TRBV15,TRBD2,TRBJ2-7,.,CATSEAGGGAYEQYF,TGTGCCACCAGCGAAGCGGGAGGTGGCGCCTACGAGCAGTACTTC
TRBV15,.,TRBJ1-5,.,CATSRDNSHNQPQHF,TGTGCCACCAGCAGAGATAACAGTCACAATCAGCCCCAGCATTTT
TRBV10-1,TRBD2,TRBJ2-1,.,CASSSSGTRPFF,TGCGCCAGCAGCTCGTCCGGGACTAGGCCGTTCTTC
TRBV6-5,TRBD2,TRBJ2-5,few,CASSYVAGGPETQYF,TGTGCCAGCAGTTACGTCGCGGGAGGGCCAGAGACCCAGTACTTC
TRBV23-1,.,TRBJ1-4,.,CASNRNTELNEKLFF,TGCGCCAGCAACCGAAATACAGAACTTAATGAAAAACTGTTTTTT
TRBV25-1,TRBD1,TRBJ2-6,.,CASSDPGQGFSGANVLTF,TGTGCCAGCAGTGATCCGGGACAGGGGTTCTCTGGGGCCAACGTCCTGACTTTC
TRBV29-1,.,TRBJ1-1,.,CSVWGTRGRGTEAFF,TGCAGCGTTTGGGGGACGCGGGGGCGTGGCACTGAAGCTTTCTTT